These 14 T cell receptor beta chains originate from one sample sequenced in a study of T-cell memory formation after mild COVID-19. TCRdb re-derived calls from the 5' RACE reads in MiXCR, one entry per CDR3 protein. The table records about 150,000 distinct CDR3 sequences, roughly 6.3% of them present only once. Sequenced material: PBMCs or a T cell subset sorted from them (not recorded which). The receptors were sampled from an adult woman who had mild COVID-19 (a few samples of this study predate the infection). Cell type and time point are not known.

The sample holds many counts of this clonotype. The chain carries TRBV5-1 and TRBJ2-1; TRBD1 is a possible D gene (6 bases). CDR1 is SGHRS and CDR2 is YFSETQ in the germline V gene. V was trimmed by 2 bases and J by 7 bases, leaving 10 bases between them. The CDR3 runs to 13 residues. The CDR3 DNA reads TGCGCCAGCAGCTTACAGGGTCCTAATGAGCAGTTCTTC. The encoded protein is CASSLQGPNEQFF.

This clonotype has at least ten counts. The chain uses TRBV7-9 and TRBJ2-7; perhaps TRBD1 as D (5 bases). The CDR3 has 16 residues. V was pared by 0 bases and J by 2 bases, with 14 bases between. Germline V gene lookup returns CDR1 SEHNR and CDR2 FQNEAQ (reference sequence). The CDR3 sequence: CASSLAGASGTYEQYF. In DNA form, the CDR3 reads TGTGCCAGCAGCTTAGCTGGGGCCTCGGGCACCTACGAGCAGTACTTC.

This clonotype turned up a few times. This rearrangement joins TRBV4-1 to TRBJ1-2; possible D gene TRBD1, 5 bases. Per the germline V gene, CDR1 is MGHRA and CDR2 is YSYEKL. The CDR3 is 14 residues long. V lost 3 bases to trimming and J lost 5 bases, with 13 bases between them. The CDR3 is CASSQAPGEYGYTF. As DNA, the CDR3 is TGCGCCAGCAGCCAGGCCCCGGGGGAGTATGGCTACACCTTC.

CDR3: CASRDRGTTDTQYF. The DNA of the CDR3 is TGTGCCAGCAGGGACAGGGGGACGACAGATACGCAGTATTTT. The V call is TRBV6-1, the J call TRBJ2-3; 10 bases fit TRBD1. The CDR3 runs to 14 residues. Trimming at V came to 6 bases and at J to 3 bases, leaving 3 bases not matched to a gene. CDR1 MNHNS and CDR2 SASEGT come from the germline V gene.

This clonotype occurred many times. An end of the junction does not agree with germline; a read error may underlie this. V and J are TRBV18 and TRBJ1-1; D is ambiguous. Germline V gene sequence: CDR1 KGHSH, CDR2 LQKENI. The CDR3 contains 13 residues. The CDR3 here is CASSPLPKAEAFF. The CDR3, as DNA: TGTGCCAGCTCACCACTCCCGAAAGCTGAGGCTTTCTTT.

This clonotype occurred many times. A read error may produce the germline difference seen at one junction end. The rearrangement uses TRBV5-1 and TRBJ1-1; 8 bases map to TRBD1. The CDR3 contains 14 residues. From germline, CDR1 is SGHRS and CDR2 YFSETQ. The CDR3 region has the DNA TGTGCCAGCAGTTTACAGGGGGGTAACACTGAAGCTTTCTTT. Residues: CASSLQGGNTEAFF.

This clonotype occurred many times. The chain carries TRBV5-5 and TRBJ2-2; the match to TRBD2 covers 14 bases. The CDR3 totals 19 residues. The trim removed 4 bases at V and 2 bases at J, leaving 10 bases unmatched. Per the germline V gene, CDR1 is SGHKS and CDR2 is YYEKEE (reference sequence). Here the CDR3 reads CASSPTTSGRALNTGELFF. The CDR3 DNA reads TGTGCCAGCAGCCCAACGACTAGCGGGAGGGCCCTCAACACCGGGGAGCTGTTTTTT.

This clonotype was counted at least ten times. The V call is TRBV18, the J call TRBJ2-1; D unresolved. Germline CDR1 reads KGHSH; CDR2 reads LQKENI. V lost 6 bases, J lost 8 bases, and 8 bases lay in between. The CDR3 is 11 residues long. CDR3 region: CASSQEHEQFF. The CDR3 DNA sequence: TGTGCCAGCTCGCAAGAGCATGAGCAGTTCTTC.

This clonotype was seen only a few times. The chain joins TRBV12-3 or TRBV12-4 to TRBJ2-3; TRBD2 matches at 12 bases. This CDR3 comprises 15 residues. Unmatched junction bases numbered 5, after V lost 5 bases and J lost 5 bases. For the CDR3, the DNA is TGTGCCAGCAGTGCGACTAGCGGGGGATTAGATACGCAGTATTTT. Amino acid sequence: CASSATSGGLDTQYF.

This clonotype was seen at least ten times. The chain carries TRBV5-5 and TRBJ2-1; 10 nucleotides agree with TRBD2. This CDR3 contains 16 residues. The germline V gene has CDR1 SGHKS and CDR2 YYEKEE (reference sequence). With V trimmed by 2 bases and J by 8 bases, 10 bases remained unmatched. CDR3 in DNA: TGTGCCAGCAGCTTAACTCTAGCGGGAGCTCGGGATGAGCAGTTCTTC. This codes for CASSLTLAGARDEQFF.

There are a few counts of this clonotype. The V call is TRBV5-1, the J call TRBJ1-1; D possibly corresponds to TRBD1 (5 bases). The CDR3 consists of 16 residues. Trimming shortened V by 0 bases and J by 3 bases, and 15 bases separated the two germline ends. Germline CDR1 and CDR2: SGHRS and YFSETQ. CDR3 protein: CASSLGYGGEDTEAFF. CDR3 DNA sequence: TGCGCCAGCAGCTTGGGGTACGGGGGGGAGGACACTGAAGCTTTCTTT. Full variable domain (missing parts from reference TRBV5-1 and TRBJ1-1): KAGVTQTPRYLIKTRGQQVTLSCSPISGHRSVSWYQQTPGQGLQFLFEYFSETQRNKGNFPGRFSGRQFSNSRSEMNVSTLELGDSALYLCASSLGYGGEDTEAFFGQGTRLTVV.

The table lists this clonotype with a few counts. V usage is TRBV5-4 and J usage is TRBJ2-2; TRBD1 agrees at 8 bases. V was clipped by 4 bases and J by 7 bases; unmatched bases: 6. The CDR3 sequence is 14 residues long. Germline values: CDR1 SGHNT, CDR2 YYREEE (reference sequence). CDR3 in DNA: TGTGCCAGCAGCACGGGACAGGCGGGCGGGGAGCTGTTTTTT. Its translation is CASSTGQAGGELFF.

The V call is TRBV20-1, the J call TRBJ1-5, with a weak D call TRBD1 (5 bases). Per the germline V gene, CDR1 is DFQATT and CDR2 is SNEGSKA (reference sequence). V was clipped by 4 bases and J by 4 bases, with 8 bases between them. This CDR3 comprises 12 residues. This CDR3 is CSATPGNQPQHF. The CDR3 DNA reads TGCAGTGCTACCCCAGGGAATCAGCCCCAGCATTTT.

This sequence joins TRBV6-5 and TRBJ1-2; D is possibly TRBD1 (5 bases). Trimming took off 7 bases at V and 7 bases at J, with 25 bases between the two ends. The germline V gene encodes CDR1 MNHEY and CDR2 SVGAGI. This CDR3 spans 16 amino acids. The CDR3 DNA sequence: TGTGCCAGCACATACTCCGCTTCAGGGCGCTTGATTGGCTACACCTTC. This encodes CASTYSASGRLIGYTF.